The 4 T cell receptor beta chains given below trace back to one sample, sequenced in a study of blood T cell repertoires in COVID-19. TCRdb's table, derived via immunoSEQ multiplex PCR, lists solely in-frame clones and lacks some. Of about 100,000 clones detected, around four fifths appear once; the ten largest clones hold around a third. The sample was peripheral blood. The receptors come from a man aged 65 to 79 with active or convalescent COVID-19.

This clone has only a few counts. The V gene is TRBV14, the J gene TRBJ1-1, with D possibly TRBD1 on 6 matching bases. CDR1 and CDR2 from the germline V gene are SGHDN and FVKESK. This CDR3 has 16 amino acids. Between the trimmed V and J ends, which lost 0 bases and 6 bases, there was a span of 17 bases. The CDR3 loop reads CASSQDVGQGKSEAFF. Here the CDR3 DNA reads TGTGCCAGCAGCCAAGATGTTGGGCAGGGGAAATCTGAAGCTTTCTTT.

The CDR3 coding sequence is TGTGCCAGCAGCGTAGGAGGTGGCAGGGGGCAGACTGAAGCTTTCTTT. Translation: CASSVGGGRGQTEAFF. The chain uses TRBV9 and TRBJ1-1, with 8 bases identical to TRBD1. The CDR3 runs 16 residues. Germline V gene data show CDR1 as SGDLS and CDR2 as YYNGEE. With 0 bases clipped from V and 5 bases from J, the junction kept 9 bases outside the gene matches.

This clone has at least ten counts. The DNA for the CDR3 is TGTGCCAGCAGCTTCCCCGGGGGTCAGGGGGCCTACGAGCAGTACTTC. Its protein is CASSFPGGQGAYEQYF. This chain joins TRBV7-9 and TRBJ2-7, with D possibly matching TRBD1 (7 bases). V lost 3 bases, J lost 2 bases, and 17 bases lay in between. This CDR3 is 16 amino acids long. The V gene's germline CDR1 is SEHNR and CDR2 FQNEAQ (reference sequence).

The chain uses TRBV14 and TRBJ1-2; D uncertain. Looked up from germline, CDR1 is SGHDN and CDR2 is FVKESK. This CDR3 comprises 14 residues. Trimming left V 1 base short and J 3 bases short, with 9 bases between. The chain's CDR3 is CASSQGALDYGYTF. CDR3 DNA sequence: TGTGCCAGCAGCCAAGGAGCCCTGGACTATGGCTACACCTTC.